There are a few counts of the clone carrying this TCR beta chain. Its antigen remains unknown. This sample is part of a study of OX40 agonist ivuxolimab in advanced cancers. Study-level findings and limits: In the 0.1 to 3.0 mg/kg range, CD4+ and CD8+ blood T cells had expanded clonally by week 6. Mean expanded clone counts were higher in CD8+ than CD4+ T cells. A proportion of nonresponders additionally exhibited low normalized T-cell clonal expansion.

With 6 bases removed from V and 2 bases from J, the gap between germline ends came to 8 bases. The V gene's germline CDR1 is SGHTS and CDR2 YDEGEE. The CDR3 has 12 residues. Patients with autoimmune history or systemic immunosuppression were excluded. Only in-frame clones appear in the TCRdb table, and some are missing; sequencing was by immunoSEQ multiplex PCR. The table includes some 40,000 clones, around nine tenths detected once. This material consisted of CD4+ or CD8+ T cells sorted from blood, taken in a trial of the OX40 agonist ivuxolimab. This TCR was sampled from an adult with an advanced solid tumor such as melanoma, head and neck, liver or kidney cancer. This rearrangement joins TRBV5-8 to TRBJ1-2; TRBD1 is a possible D gene (5 bases). The CDR3 coding sequence is TGTGCCAGCACAGGGCCCAACTATGGCTACACCTTC. Protein sequence: CASTGPNYGYTF.